A single TCR beta chain is shown here with its context. Antigen specificity is unknown. This sample was included in a study of cytomegalovirus exposure and HLA in healthy donors. The ends were cut back, 1 base at V and 2 bases at J, with 15 bases in the middle. The CDR3 is 17 amino acids. Germline-derived CDR1 and CDR2 are SGHVS and FNYEAQ. Here immunoSEQ multiplex PCR was the method, and the copy in TCRdb shows in-frame clones only, minus some. The profile shows about 110,000 clones, roughly 90% of them singletons. Study-wide results and caveats: More than 150 TCR beta chains were listed as cytomegalovirus-associated. In vitro confirmation showed a few CMV-associated chains to be CMV antigen specific.

Sample: PBMCs. This sequence joins TRBV7-6 and TRBJ2-1; perhaps TRBD1 as D (7 bases). The TCR sequence derives from a woman aged 25 to 39 in good health and CMV-seropositive. The CDR3 DNA sequence: TGTGCCAGCAGCTTAGATCTGGGCAGGGGGGCCTACAATGAGCAGTTCTTC. This encodes CASSLDLGRGAYNEQFF.